This T cell receptor beta chain originates from a study of blood T cell repertoires in COVID-19. Across the whole study: PBMCs, B-cell-depleted T cells, or T cells provided the cDNA or gDNA that made up the material.

CDR1 and CDR2 from the germline V gene are SEHNR and FQNEAQ (reference sequence). The CDR3 loop spans 17 amino acids. The V gene lost 5 bases and the J gene lost 1 base, with 18 bases spanning the gap. Participant age was about 18 to 89 years, and participants resided in fewer than 30 US areas. Participant-given clinical history determined each cohort assignment. In the original workflow: Estimation of nucleated cell counts was performed using reference gene primer amplification. Here immunoSEQ multiplex PCR was the method, and the copy in TCRdb shows in-frame clones only, minus some. The V and J calls and the clone size are those of that table, but D and trimming were determined from the DNA. The profile shows 150,000 to 200,000 clones, around 82% of them singletons.

The chain employs TRBV7-9 and TRBJ1-3; TRBD1 is a possible D gene (5 bases). This sequence originates from a woman aged 55-70 years with acute COVID-19. The sample taken for sequencing was PBMCs or T cells enriched from blood (not recorded which). The CDR3 coding sequence is TGTGCCAGCAGCCCGTGGGAGGGACCTTTATCTGGAAACACCATATATTTT. Its translation is CASSPWEGPLSGNTIYF.